This T cell receptor (beta chain) was sequenced during a study of post-analysis software for immune sequencing data. Turning to the study itself: Multiple sclerosis in the patients followed relapsing-remitting, secondary progressive and progressive-relapsing courses.

In germline, CDR1 is SGHTA, CDR2 FQGNSA. Trimming took 5 bases from V and 3 from J; bases not matched to a gene: 4. CDR3 length: 14 residues. Of note for this clonotype: No antigen is known for it.

General study findings and limits: Five TRBV segments, including TRBV5-6, TRBV5-1 and TRBV20-1, were more frequent in patients than controls. Normalized Chao1 diversity was significantly lower in multiple sclerosis patients than in controls. Batch-matched samples strongly co-clustered by F measure.

Libraries were made from TCR beta cDNA, and they carried unique molecular identifiers. Roughly 500,000 cDNA molecules were obtained per 1 to 10 million input T cells. Each CDR3 protein is one row after TCRdb ran MiXCR on the PCR reads. The table lists about 430,000 distinct CDR3 sequences, approximately 42% of them singletons. The sample was blood. The chain joins TRBV7-2 to TRBJ1-5; 7 bases map to TRBD1. The receptor comes from a girl aged 2-15 years with multiple sclerosis. CDR3 sequence reads: CASSEGQLNQPQHF. The CDR3 coding sequence is TGTGCCAGCAGCGAGGGACAGCTCAATCAGCCCCAGCATTTT. Full variable domain (outside the CDR3, taken from reference TRBV7-2 and TRBJ1-5): GAGVSQSPSNKVTEKGKDVELRCDPISGHTALYWYRQSLGQGLEFLIYFQGNSAPDKSGLPSDRFSAERTGGSVSTLTIQRTQQEDSAVYLCASSEGQLNQPQHFGDGTRLSIL.